This is a list of T cell receptor beta chains from one sample in a study of T-cell memory formation after mild COVID-19. TCRdb independently ran MiXCR on the 5' RACE reads; one entry per CDR3 protein. The sample lists 190,000 or so distinct CDR3 sequences; 20% to 25% were seen once. Sequences were obtained from PBMCs or a T cell subset sorted from them (not recorded which). The receptor source for this set is an adult woman who had mild COVID-19 (a few samples of this study predate the infection). Cell type and time point are not known. Each CDR3 is given with its conserved first and last residue. A D gene is named only where the DNA matches it firmly. Size values are once, few and many counts, or a class for expanded clones, and some rows have none.

.	TRBJ1-2	TRBD1	TRBV4-3	TGCGCCAGCAGCCAAGGTCTAAGGTCAGGGGGTTCCTATGGCTACACCTTC	CASSQGLRSGGSYGYTF
many	TRBJ1-1	.	TRBV4-1	TGCGCCAGCAGCCAAGAGGATCTGCGGACTGAAGCTTTCTTT	CASSQEDLRTEAFF
.	TRBJ2-6	.	TRBV9	TGTGCCAGCAGCGTAGCAGGAGCTGGGGCCAACGTCCTGACTTTC	CASSVAGAGANVLTF
few	TRBJ2-7	.	TRBV12-3/TRBV12-4	TGTGCCAGCAGTCCGACCTCTCCCCTCTACGAGCAGTACTTC	CASSPTSPLYEQYF
.	TRBJ2-7	TRBD2	TRBV2	TGTGCCAGCAGTACCAACGGGGGGAACTACGAGCAGTACTTC	CASSTNGGNYEQYF
few	TRBJ2-6	.	TRBV9	TGTGCCAGCAGCGATGGGACGACTGGGGCCAACGTCCTGACTTTC	CASSDGTTGANVLTF
many	TRBJ2-1	.	TRBV24-1	TGTGCCACCAGTGCCCAGCAGGGCTCCTACAATGAGCAGTTCTTC	CATSAQQGSYNEQFF
.	TRBJ2-7	TRBD2	TRBV29-1	TGCAGCGTTTTAGGCGGGACTAGCTCGGGCTACGAGCAGTACTTC	CSVLGGTSSGYEQYF
many	TRBJ2-7	.	TRBV14	TGTGCCAGCAGCCCGTGGGACGGCTACGAGCAGTACTTC	CASSPWDGYEQYF
.	TRBJ2-7	.	TRBV25-1	TGTGCCACCCGGGGCACCTACGAGCAGTACTTC	CATRGTYEQYF
.	TRBJ1-1	.	TRBV9	TGTGCCAGCAGCGTAGCCGCGGGGGTAGGCACTGAAGCTTTCTTT	CASSVAAGVGTEAFF
few	TRBJ2-1	TRBD1	TRBV29-1	TGCAGCGGGGGACAGAACAATGAGCAGTTCTTC	CSGGQNNEQFF
few	TRBJ2-7	.	TRBV20-1	TGCAGTTCCGCCCCCAGGGGTGAGTTCGAGCAGTACTTC	CSSAPRGEFEQYF
few	TRBJ2-7	TRBD1	TRBV24-1	TGTGCCACCAGTGACACCGGGACAGTCTACGAGCAGTACTTC	CATSDTGTVYEQYF
.	TRBJ2-2	.	TRBV5-1	TGCGCCAGCAGCCCCCGGGGACCAGCTACCGGGGAGCTGTTTTTT	CASSPRGPATGELFF
.	TRBJ1-1	.	TRBV9	TGTGCCAGCAGCGTAGGGACTTTCTGGGGGACTGAAGCTTTCTTT	CASSVGTFWGTEAFF
.	TRBJ2-7	TRBD1	TRBV9	TGTGCCAGCAGCGTCGGACAGGGGGCCAACGAGCAGTACTTC	CASSVGQGANEQYF
few	TRBJ2-3	TRBD2	TRBV29-1	TGCAGCGTTGAACTAGCGGAGCCGGCTAGCACAGATACGCAGTATTTT	CSVELAEPASTDTQYF
few	TRBJ1-4	.	TRBV24-1	TGTGCCACCAGTGCTACGAAGGAGGGGAATGAAAAACTGTTTTTT	CATSATKEGNEKLFF
.	TRBJ2-1	TRBD2	TRBV11-2	TGTGCCAGCAGCTTAGTTGGTAGCGGGGACAATGAGCAGTTCTTC	CASSLVGSGDNEQFF
few	TRBJ1-2	.	TRBV6-5	TGTGCCAGTAGGGGTCGGGGGGGTGTCTATGGCTACACCTTC	CASRGRGGVYGYTF
few	TRBJ2-1	TRBD2	TRBV27	TGTGCCAGCAGTCCCCTGGGCGGGGGCAATGAGCAGTTCTTC	CASSPLGGGNEQFF
few	TRBJ2-7	TRBD2	TRBV20-1	TGCAGTGCTATGACTAGCGGTGACTCCTACGAGCAGTACTTC	CSAMTSGDSYEQYF
few	TRBJ2-2	.	TRBV7-9	TGTGCCAGCAGCTCACCCCCGGGCGAGGGGACGAACACCGGGGAGCTGTTTTTT	CASSSPPGEGTNTGELFF
.	TRBJ2-5	TRBD1	TRBV3-1	TGTGCCAGCAGCCAGGGGACAGGGTGGGTCGGAGAGACCCAGTACTTC	CASSQGTGWVGETQYF
few	TRBJ1-2	.	TRBV5-1	TGCGCCAGCAGCTCCTATACCCGGCAGGCCGGGGATGGCTACACCTTC	CASSSYTRQAGDGYTF
.	TRBJ2-7	.	TRBV4-3	TGCGCCAGCAGCCAAGATCCGGCAGGGACCCCCTACGAGCAGTACTTC	CASSQDPAGTPYEQYF
.	TRBJ2-7	.	TRBV2	TGTGCCAGCAGTGAAGATTTGAACCAACCCATGAACTTC	CASSEDLNQPMNF
.	TRBJ2-5	TRBD1	TRBV6-2/TRBV6-3	TGTGCCAGCAGTCCCCGACAGGGGATAATGGAGACCCAGTACTTC	CASSPRQGIMETQYF
.	TRBJ2-7	TRBD1	TRBV7-9	TGTGCCAGCAGCTCGGGACAGCACTCCTACGAGCAGTACTTC	CASSSGQHSYEQYF
few	TRBJ2-7	TRBD1	TRBV7-8	TGTGCCAGCAGCTCTCTCGTACTAGGGGACAGGGGCTACGAGCAGTACTTC	CASSSLVLGDRGYEQYF
few	TRBJ2-7	.	TRBV4-1	TGCGCCAGCAGCCCCAGCCCCCTCGACAGCTACGAGCAGTACTTC	CASSPSPLDSYEQYF
.	TRBJ2-1	.	TRBV15	TGTGCCACCAGCAGAGGCGACTCGATATACAATGAGCAGTTCTTC	CATSRGDSIYNEQFF
few	TRBJ1-2	TRBD1	TRBV4-1	TGCGCCAGCAGCCAGGATCCGTCCGGGACAGATAACTATGGCTACACCTTC	CASSQDPSGTDNYGYTF
few	TRBJ1-1	.	TRBV19	TGTGCCAGTAGTTTTCTCGGACGGAACACTGAAGCTTTCTTT	CASSFLGRNTEAFF
few	TRBJ2-7	.	TRBV11-1	TGTGCCAGCAGCTTAGCGATTACTAGCTGGTACGAGCAGTACTTC	CASSLAITSWYEQYF
.	TRBJ2-1	.	TRBV30	TGTGCCTGGAGTGCATTGGACAGCCTCCAGAGGTATGAGCAGTTCTTT	CAWSALDSLQRYEQFF
few	TRBJ2-1	.	TRBV3-1	TGTGCCAGCAGCCAAGAATTGGGAGAGCAGTTCTTC	CASSQELGEQFF
once	TRBJ2-3	.	TRBV10-1	TGCGCCAGCACCCTGACAGAGGGGACGGACGATACGCAGTATTTT	CASTLTEGTDDTQYF
few	TRBJ1-1	.	TRBV29-1	TGCAGCGTTGCCATGGACGGAACTGAAGCTTTCTTT	CSVAMDGTEAFF
.	TRBJ1-1	.	TRBV4-1	TGCGCCAGCAGCCAAGATGTGAGGGCTGAAGCTTTCTTT	CASSQDVRAEAFF
.	TRBJ2-7	.	TRBV5-6	TGTGCCAGCAGCTTGTGGCGTCGCGAGCAGTACTTC	CASSLWRREQYF
.	TRBJ1-1	.	TRBV28	TGTGCCAGCCAGGGACTGCTGAACACTGAAGCTTTCTTT	CASQGLLNTEAFF
few	TRBJ2-3	.	TRBV9	TGTGCCAGCAGCCGTGCGGCTAGCACAGATACGCAGTATTTT	CASSRAASTDTQYF
.	TRBJ2-2	TRBD1	TRBV24-1	TGTGCCACCAGTGATTTGGCAGGGGGCCGCACCGGGGAGCTGTTTTTT	CATSDLAGGRTGELFF
.	TRBJ2-7	.	TRBV7-9	TGTGCCAGCAGCCCTAAAAACGCTCAAGACCCTTACGAGCAGTACTTC	CASSPKNAQDPYEQYF
few	TRBJ2-7	TRBD2	TRBV20-1	TGCAGTGCTTCATGGACTAGCGGGAACTACGAGCAGTACTTC	CSASWTSGNYEQYF
few	TRBJ1-1	.	TRBV6-2/TRBV6-3	TGTGCCAGCAGTTACGGTCCTGAAGCTTTCTTT	CASSYGPEAFF